This TCR beta chain was sequenced during a study of multiple sclerosis patients with progressive multifocal leukoencephalopathy. Sample time point: more than five months of natalizumab therapy. Every listed patient previously received interferon beta; all PML patients were women. Germline CDR1 is LNHDA and CDR2 is SQIVND (reference sequence). The germline V and J ends were trimmed by 5 bases and 6 bases, with 23 bases remaining between them. The CDR3 is 17 residues long. The data were produced by immunoSEQ multiplex PCR, yet TCRdb's version contains in-frame clones alone and is incomplete. This sample has around 30,000 clones; about 90% occur once, and the top ten carry approximately 1.5%.

The receptor was derived from a human donor with multiple sclerosis. This chain uses TRBV19 with TRBJ1-5; no definite D call. The sequencing used PBMCs, collected from a patient treated with natalizumab. This CDR3 is CASSSSGAENLGQPQHF. DNA for the CDR3: TGTGCCAGTAGTTCGTCGGGTGCCGAAAACTTAGGTCAGCCCCAGCATTTT.